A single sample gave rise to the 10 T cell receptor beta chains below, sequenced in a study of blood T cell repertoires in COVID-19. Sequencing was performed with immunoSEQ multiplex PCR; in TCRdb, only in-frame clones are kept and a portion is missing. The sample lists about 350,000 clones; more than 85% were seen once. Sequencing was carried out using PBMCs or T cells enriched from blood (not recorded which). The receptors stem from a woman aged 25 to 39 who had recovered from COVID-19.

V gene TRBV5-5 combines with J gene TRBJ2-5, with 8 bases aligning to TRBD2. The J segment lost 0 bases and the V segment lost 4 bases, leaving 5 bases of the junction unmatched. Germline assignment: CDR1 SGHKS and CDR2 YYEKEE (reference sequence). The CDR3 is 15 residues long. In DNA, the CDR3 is TGTGCCAGCAGCCCTAGCGGGCGGCACCAAGAGACCCAGTACTTC. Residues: CASSPSGRHQETQYF.

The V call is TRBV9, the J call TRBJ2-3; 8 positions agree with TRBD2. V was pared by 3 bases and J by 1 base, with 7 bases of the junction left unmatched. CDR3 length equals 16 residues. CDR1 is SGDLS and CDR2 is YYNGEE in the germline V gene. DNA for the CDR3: TGTGCCAGCAGCGCCCCTACGGGACTAGGCACAGATACGCAGTATTTT. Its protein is CASSAPTGLGTDTQYF.

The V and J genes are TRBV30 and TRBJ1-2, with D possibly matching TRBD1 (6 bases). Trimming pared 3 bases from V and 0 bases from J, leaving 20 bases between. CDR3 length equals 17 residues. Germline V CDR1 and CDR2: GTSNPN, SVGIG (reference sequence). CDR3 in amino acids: CAWRDSRGSETNYGYTF. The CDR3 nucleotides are TGTGCCTGGAGGGACTCCAGGGGAAGTGAGACTAACTATGGCTACACCTTC.

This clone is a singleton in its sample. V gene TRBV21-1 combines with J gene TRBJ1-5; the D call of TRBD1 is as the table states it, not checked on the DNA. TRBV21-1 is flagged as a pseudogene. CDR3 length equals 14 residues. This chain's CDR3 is CASSDMAQHQPQHF. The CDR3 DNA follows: TGTGCCAGCAGCGACATGGCACAGCATCAGCCCCAGCATTTT.

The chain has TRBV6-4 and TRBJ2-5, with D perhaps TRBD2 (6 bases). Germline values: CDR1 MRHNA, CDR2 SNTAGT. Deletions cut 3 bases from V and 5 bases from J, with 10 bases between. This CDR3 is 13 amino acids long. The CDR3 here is CASSELAGETQYF. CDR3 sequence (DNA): TGTGCCAGCAGTGAACTAGCAGGGGAGACCCAGTACTTC.

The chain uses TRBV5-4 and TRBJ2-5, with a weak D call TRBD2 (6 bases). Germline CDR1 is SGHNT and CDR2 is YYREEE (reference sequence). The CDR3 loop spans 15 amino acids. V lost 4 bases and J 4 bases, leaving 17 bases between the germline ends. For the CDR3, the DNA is TGTGCCAGCAGCATAGCCGGGACTTTGGGAGAGACCCAGTACTTC. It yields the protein CASSIAGTLGETQYF.

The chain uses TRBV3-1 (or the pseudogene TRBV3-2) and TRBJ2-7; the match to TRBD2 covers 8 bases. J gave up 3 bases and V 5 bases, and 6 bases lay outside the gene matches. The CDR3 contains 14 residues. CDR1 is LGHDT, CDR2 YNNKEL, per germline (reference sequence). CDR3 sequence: CASSSGLVSYEQYF. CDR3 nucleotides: TGTGCCAGCAGCTCGGGACTAGTGAGCTACGAGCAGTACTTC.

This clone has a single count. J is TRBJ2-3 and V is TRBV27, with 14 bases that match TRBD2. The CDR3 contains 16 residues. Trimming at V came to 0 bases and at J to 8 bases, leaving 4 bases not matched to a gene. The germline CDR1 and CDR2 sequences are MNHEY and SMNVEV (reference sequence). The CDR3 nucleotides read TGTGCCAGCAGTTTATCGACTAGCGGGGGGGCATTTACGCAGTATTTT. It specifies CASSLSTSGGAFTQYF.

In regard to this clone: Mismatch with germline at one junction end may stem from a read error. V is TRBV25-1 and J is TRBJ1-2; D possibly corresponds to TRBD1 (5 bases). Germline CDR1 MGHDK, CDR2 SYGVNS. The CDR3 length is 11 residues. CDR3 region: CASSHFRVIAF. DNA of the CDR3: TGTGCCAGCAGTCATTTCAGGGTAATCGCCTTC.

The CDR3 coding sequence is TGTGCCAGCTCACCTTTACAATACAGGACTAACTATGGCTACACCTTC. Residues: CASSPLQYRTNYGYTF. The chain employs TRBV18 and TRBJ1-2; D is possibly TRBD1 (5 bases). The CDR3 has 16 amino acids. Germline V gene sequence: CDR1 KGHSH, CDR2 LQKENI. Trimming took 3 bases from V and 0 from J, leaving 14 bases between them.